This T cell receptor (beta chain) was recovered during a study of early stage breast cancer tumors. Study results and limitations: Tumors had roughly 2.5-fold higher T cell density and higher clonality than adjacent normal breast tissue. In 14 of 16 patients, blood comparison separated tumor from normal breast. Unsorted bulk genomic DNA sequencing lacked pairing and functional marker data.

Tumor samples used roughly 17-55 mg of diced tissue. The CDR3 extends over 14 amino acids. Trimming cost V 4 bases and J 0 bases, with 11 bases left between them. CDR1 and CDR2 (germline): SGHNT, YYREEE (reference sequence). Clones were read by immunoSEQ multiplex PCR, and TCRdb kept only the in-frame ones, dropping some. The sample shows about 25,000 clones, about two thirds of them seen only once. In the case of this clone: Its specificity is not known.

The V gene is TRBV5-4, the J gene TRBJ2-7; no reliable D call. This TCR derives from a person between 60 and 69 years old with breast cancer. Material: breast tumor tissue. The CDR3 is CASSQTRSSYEQYF. In nucleotides, the CDR3 is TGTGCCAGCAGCCAAACTCGATCCTCCTACGAGCAGTACTTC. The complete variable domain, with remaining parts taken from reference TRBV5-4 and TRBJ2-7, reads ETGVTQSPTHLIKTRGQQVTLRCSSQSGHNTVSWYQQALGQGPQFIFQYYREEENGRGNFPPRFSGLQFPNYSSELNVNALELDDSALYLCASSQTRSSYEQYFGPGTRLTVT.